This TCR beta chain was sequenced for a study of blood T cell repertoires in COVID-19. The CDR3 has 12 residues. V gave up 5 bases and J gave up 10 bases; unmatched junction bases: 2. Germline values: CDR1 MNHEY, CDR2 SVGAGI. TCRdb's copy holds only in-frame clones and misses some; the assay was immunoSEQ multiplex PCR. There are about 66,000 clones in the sample; about 86% occur only once, and roughly 7% lies in the top ten. The TCR comes from a man aged 50-60 years with active COVID-19. The rearrangement joins TRBV6-5 to TRBJ2-1; 10 bases map to TRBD2. Specimen: peripheral blood. The CDR3 DNA follows: TGTGCCAGCAGTCAGCGGGGGGGCGAGCAGTTCTTC. The encoded protein is CASSQRGGEQFF.